These T cell receptor beta chains were read from a single sample in a study of shared clonotypes between healthy human individuals. Some clones are missing from TCRdb's copy, which holds only in-frame ones; the method was immunoSEQ multiplex PCR. The data contain about 2.4 million clones, roughly 92% of them singletons. Sequencing was done on a sample of naive CD4+ T cells sorted from blood. The receptors stem from a man aged 18-30 years in good health. CDR3s include the opening cysteine and the closing phenylalanine or tryptophan. A D gene is named only where the DNA matches it firmly. Expanded clones get a size class; other rows say once, few or many, or leave the size out.

DNA: TGCGCCAGCAGTGAGTCAGTAGGGCTAGCGGGGAGCACAGATACGCAGTATTTT
CDR3: CASSESVGLAGSTDTQYF
size: NA
J: TRBJ2-3
D: TRBD2
V: TRBV10-1

DNA: TGCGCCAGCAGTGAGCCGAATTCACCCCTCCACTTT
CDR3: CASSEPNSPLHF
size: once
J: TRBJ1-6
D: NA
V: TRBV10-1

DNA: TGTGCCAGCAGAGCGGGACAGGGCTACGAGCAGTACTTC
CDR3: CASRAGQGYEQYF
size: NA
J: TRBJ2-7
D: TRBD1
V: TRBV2

DNA: TGTGCCATCAAGGCTAGCGGGAAGGACGGGGAGCTGTTTTTT
CDR3: CAIKASGKDGELFF
size: NA
J: TRBJ2-2
D: TRBD2
V: TRBV10-3

DNA: TGTGCCAGCAGGCCAGGACTTAATCAGCCCCAGCATTTT
CDR3: CASRPGLNQPQHF
size: NA
J: TRBJ1-5
D: NA
V: TRBV2

DNA: TGTGCCATCAGTGAGTTGATGAACACTGAAGCTTTCTTT
CDR3: CAISELMNTEAFF
size: few
J: TRBJ1-1
D: NA
V: TRBV10-3

DNA: TGTGCCAGCAGCAAGGGTAAACAGGGGAGTAAATACGAGCAGTACTTC
CDR3: CASSKGKQGSKYEQYF
size: NA
J: TRBJ2-7
D: TRBD1
V: TRBV27

DNA: TGTGCCTGGAGAGGGACTACCCGAGATAACAATGAGCAGTTCTTC
CDR3: CAWRGTTRDNNEQFF
size: once
J: TRBJ2-1
D: TRBD2
V: TRBV30

DNA: TGTGCCAGCAGCCTCAGAGACAGGGGGGATCAGCCCCAGCATTTT
CDR3: CASSLRDRGDQPQHF
size: NA
J: TRBJ1-5
D: TRBD1
V: TRBV11-2

DNA: TGTGCCAGCAGCTTACAGGGAGGTTTGTACTTC
CDR3: CASSLQGGLYF
size: NA
J: TRBJ2-7
D: NA
V: TRBV11-2

DNA: TGTGCCAGTAGGAGACAGATCTCCGGTGTGGGTCAGCCCCAGCATTTT
CDR3: CASRRQISGVGQPQHF
size: few
J: TRBJ1-5
D: NA
V: TRBV19

DNA: TGTGCCTGGGGTTTAGACAGCACTAATCAGCCCCAGCATTTT
CDR3: CAWGLDSTNQPQHF
size: NA
J: TRBJ1-5
D: NA
V: TRBV30

DNA: TGTGCCAGCAGCTTCCTAGCATACAATGAGCAGTTCTTC
CDR3: CASSFLAYNEQFF
size: NA
J: TRBJ2-1
D: NA
V: TRBV7-8

DNA: TGTGCCAGTAGTAGGGCAGGGGACTTTTACGAGCAGTACTTC
CDR3: CASSRAGDFYEQYF
size: NA
J: TRBJ2-7
D: NA
V: TRBV19

DNA: TGTGCCAGCAGCGGACAGGGATGGGAGCAGTTCTTC
CDR3: CASSGQGWEQFF
size: NA
J: TRBJ2-1
D: TRBD1
V: TRBV2

DNA: TGTGCCAGCAGCTGGGCGACAGGACTGAACACCGGGGAGCTGTTTTTT
CDR3: CASSWATGLNTGELFF
size: NA
J: TRBJ2-2
D: NA
V: TRBV5-4

DNA: TGCGCCAGCAGCCCGGGACTCTCGAACACCGGGGAGCTGTTTTTT
CDR3: CASSPGLSNTGELFF
size: NA
J: TRBJ2-2
D: NA
V: TRBV5-1

DNA: TGTGCCTGGAGTGCGACAAGGACTAGCGGTTGGAAAAGGCAAGAGACCCAGTACTTC
CDR3: CAWSATRTSGWKRQETQYF
size: NA
J: TRBJ2-5
D: TRBD2
V: TRBV30

DNA: TGCGCCAGCAGAATGGGACCCGTCACTGAAGCTTTCTTT
CDR3: CASRMGPVTEAFF
size: NA
J: TRBJ1-1
D: NA
V: TRBV5-1

DNA: TGTGCCAGCTCACCACCTATGGGACAGGGGCACGAGCAGTACTTC
CDR3: CASSPPMGQGHEQYF
size: NA
J: TRBJ2-7
D: TRBD1
V: TRBV18

DNA: TGTGCCAGCTCCCACGGGACAGACCGGCAGCCCCAGCATTTT
CDR3: CASSHGTDRQPQHF
size: few
J: TRBJ1-5
D: TRBD1
V: TRBV18

DNA: TGTGCCAGCTCACCACTGCGAGGAGGCAGCTACGAGCAGTACTTC
CDR3: CASSPLRGGSYEQYF
size: NA
J: TRBJ2-7
D: NA
V: TRBV18

DNA: TGTGCCAGCAGCCAGAGGGAGGGGTTGTTACCGAACACCGGGGAGCTGTTTTTT
CDR3: CASSQREGLLPNTGELFF
size: NA
J: TRBJ2-2
D: TRBD2
V: TRBV9

DNA: TGTGCCAGTAGATCCCCGCCGGGGACAATGGCTGAAAAACTGTTTTTT
CDR3: CASRSPPGTMAEKLFF
size: NA
J: TRBJ1-4
D: NA
V: TRBV19

DNA: TGTGCCATCAGTGGGGGAGGGGGCTCTTTGGCTTTCTTT
CDR3: CAISGGGGSLAFF
size: NA
J: TRBJ1-1
D: TRBD1
V: TRBV10-3

DNA: TGTGCCAGCTTTAGGGTCCCCCTGGGAAACACCATATATTTT
CDR3: CASFRVPLGNTIYF
size: once
J: TRBJ1-3
D: NA
V: TRBV2

DNA: TGTGCCAGCAGTTCAGGCGTACGGGCTAATGAAAAACTGTTTTTT
CDR3: CASSSGVRANEKLFF
size: NA
J: TRBJ1-4
D: NA
V: TRBV28

DNA: TGTGCCAGCAGGACCGCTGGCACATCCTACGAGCAGTACTTC
CDR3: CASRTAGTSYEQYF
size: few
J: TRBJ2-7
D: NA
V: TRBV13

DNA: TGCGCCAGCAGCTTCCGGGGGCAGCGCACAGATACGCAGTATTTT
CDR3: CASSFRGQRTDTQYF
size: NA
J: TRBJ2-3
D: NA
V: TRBV5-1

DNA: TGCGCCAGCAGGGCAGGGCTCACAGATACGCAGTATTTT
CDR3: CASRAGLTDTQYF
size: NA
J: TRBJ2-3
D: NA
V: TRBV5-1

DNA: TGTGCCAGCTCGCGGTTGAACACTGAAGCTTTCTTT
CDR3: CASSRLNTEAFF
size: few
J: TRBJ1-1
D: NA
V: TRBV7-9

DNA: TGTGCCAGCAGCCCCCTCCTTGACGCGGGAGGCTCCTACGAGCAGTACTTC
CDR3: CASSPLLDAGGSYEQYF
size: once
J: TRBJ2-7
D: TRBD2
V: TRBV7-9

DNA: TGTGCCAGTAGTAGGCAGGGACTCAGGGGGGCAGATACGCAGTATTTT
CDR3: CASSRQGLRGADTQYF
size: NA
J: TRBJ2-3
D: NA
V: TRBV19

DNA: TGTGCCTGGAGTGTACAGTCGGGACTGAGCTCTGGAAACACCATATATTTT
CDR3: CAWSVQSGLSSGNTIYF
size: NA
J: TRBJ1-3
D: NA
V: TRBV30

DNA: TGTGCCAGCCGGAGGGCGGCGGGGGGTACCTACGAGCAGTACTTC
CDR3: CASRRAAGGTYEQYF
size: NA
J: TRBJ2-7
D: TRBD2
V: TRBV6-5

DNA: TGTGCCAGCAGTAACGACAGGGCCTCCTACGAGCAGTACTTC
CDR3: CASSNDRASYEQYF
size: NA
J: TRBJ2-7
D: TRBD1
V: TRBV28

DNA: TGTGCCAGCAGCTTAGACCCGGGGACAGATACGCAGTATTTT
CDR3: CASSLDPGTDTQYF
size: NA
J: TRBJ2-3
D: NA
V: TRBV11-3

DNA: TGTGCCAGCAGCTCAACTAGCGAACCCTACGAGCAGTACTTC
CDR3: CASSSTSEPYEQYF
size: NA
J: TRBJ2-7
D: TRBD2
V: TRBV2

DNA: TGTGCCAGCAGCTTAGCAGGTATGAACACTGAAGCTTTCTTT
CDR3: CASSLAGMNTEAFF
size: NA
J: TRBJ1-1
D: NA
V: TRBV11-2

DNA: TGCGCCAGCAGTGAGGACAGCCAAAAGGGAAACACCATATATTTT
CDR3: CASSEDSQKGNTIYF
size: NA
J: TRBJ1-3
D: NA
V: TRBV10-1

DNA: TGTGCCAGCAGTTTTCGACAGGCCGAACACTATGGCTACACCTTC
CDR3: CASSFRQAEHYGYTF
size: NA
J: TRBJ1-2
D: NA
V: TRBV27

DNA: TGTGCCAGCAGTTCTGGGGGGGCCATCTACGAGCAGTACTTC
CDR3: CASSSGGAIYEQYF
size: NA
J: TRBJ2-7
D: NA
V: TRBV6-5

DNA: TGTGCCAGCAGTGAGAAGGGAAATTCACCCCTCCACTTT
CDR3: CASSEKGNSPLHF
size: NA
J: TRBJ1-6
D: NA
V: TRBV6-5

DNA: TGTGCCAGCAGCTGGGTGCAACTAGCGGGGAAGTCCTACGAGCAGTACTTC
CDR3: CASSWVQLAGKSYEQYF
size: NA
J: TRBJ2-7
D: TRBD2
V: TRBV5-6

DNA: TGTGCCAGCAGTGAAAATCGGGGGACTCAGCCCCAGCATTTT
CDR3: CASSENRGTQPQHF
size: NA
J: TRBJ1-5
D: NA
V: TRBV6-1

DNA: TGTGCCAGCAGTCATCCTCAGCAGTCCGGAAACACCATATATTTT
CDR3: CASSHPQQSGNTIYF
size: NA
J: TRBJ1-3
D: NA
V: TRBV2